Below, one TCR beta chain is given with its context. These data originate in a study of blood T cell repertoires in COVID-19. As handled by the study authors: Estimation of nucleated cell counts relied on the amplification of reference gene primers. Method: immunoSEQ multiplex PCR; TCRdb's copy keeps in-frame clones and lacks some. V and J calls and clone size are copied from that table; D and trimming were computed from the DNA. The data contain about 230,000 clones, around 84% of them singletons. J gave up 0 bases and V 8 bases, and 7 bases lay outside the gene matches. Germline CDR1 LNHDA, CDR2 SQIVND (reference sequence). CDR3 length: 16 amino acids.

The sample taken for sequencing was peripheral blood. This receptor was obtained from a man aged 40-50 years with acute or convalescent COVID-19. The V gene is TRBV19, the J gene TRBJ2-6, with 7 nucleotides matching TRBD1. The CDR3 nucleotides are TGTGCCAGTTCCCGGACAGGCAGCTCTGGGGCCAACGTCCTGACTTTC. This codes for CASSRTGSSGANVLTF.